The clone carrying this T cell receptor beta chain has just one count. The data were taken from a study of control samples from healthy donors and cancer patients. Data came from immunoSEQ multiplex PCR; TCRdb stores just in-frame clones and leaves some out. Of 64,000 or so clones listed, more than 90% are singletons. The source of this sequence is a man aged 40-49 years with colorectal cancer. Sequenced sample: PBMCs.

The DNA of the CDR3 is TGTGCCTGGAGTGGAGGGGATGGAGTCAACATTCAGTACTTC. This encodes CAWSGGDGVNIQYF. The gene calls are TRBV30 and TRBJ2-4, with D perhaps assigned TRBD1 or TRBD2 (5 bases each). Germline CDR1 is GTSNPN and CDR2 is SVGIG (reference sequence). CDR3 length: 14 residues. Trimming removed 1 base at V and 7 bases at J, with 14 bases between.